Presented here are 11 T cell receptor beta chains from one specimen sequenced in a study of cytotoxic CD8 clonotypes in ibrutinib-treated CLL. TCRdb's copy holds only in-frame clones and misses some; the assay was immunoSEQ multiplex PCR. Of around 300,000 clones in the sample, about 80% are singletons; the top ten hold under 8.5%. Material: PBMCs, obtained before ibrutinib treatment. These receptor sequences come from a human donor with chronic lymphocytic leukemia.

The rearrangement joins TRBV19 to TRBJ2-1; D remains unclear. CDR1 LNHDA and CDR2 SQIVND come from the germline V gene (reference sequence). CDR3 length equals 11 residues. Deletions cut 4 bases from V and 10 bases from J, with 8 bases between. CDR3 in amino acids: CASSNRAEQFF. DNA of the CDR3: TGTGCCAGTAGTAACCGCGCCGAGCAGTTCTTC.

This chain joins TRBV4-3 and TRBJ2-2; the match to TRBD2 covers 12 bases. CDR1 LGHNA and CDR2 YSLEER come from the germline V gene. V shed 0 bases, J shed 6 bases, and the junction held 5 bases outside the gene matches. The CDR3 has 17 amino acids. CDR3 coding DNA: TGCGCCAGCAGCCAAGATTTCGCTAGCGGGAGGGCCGGGGAGCTGTTTTTT. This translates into CASSQDFASGRAGELFF.

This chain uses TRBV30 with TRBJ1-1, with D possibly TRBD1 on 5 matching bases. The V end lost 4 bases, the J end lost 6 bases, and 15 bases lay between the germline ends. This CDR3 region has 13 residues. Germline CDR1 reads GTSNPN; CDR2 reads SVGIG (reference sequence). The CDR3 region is CAWNRGGGPEAFF. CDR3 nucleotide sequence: TGTGCCTGGAACCGCGGGGGAGGGCCTGAAGCTTTCTTT.

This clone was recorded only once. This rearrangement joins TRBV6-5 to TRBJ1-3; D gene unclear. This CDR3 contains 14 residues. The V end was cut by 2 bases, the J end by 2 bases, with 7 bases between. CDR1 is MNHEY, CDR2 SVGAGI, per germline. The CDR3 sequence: CASSYHGTGNTIYF. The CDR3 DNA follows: TGTGCCAGCAGTTACCACGGTACTGGAAACACCATATATTTT.

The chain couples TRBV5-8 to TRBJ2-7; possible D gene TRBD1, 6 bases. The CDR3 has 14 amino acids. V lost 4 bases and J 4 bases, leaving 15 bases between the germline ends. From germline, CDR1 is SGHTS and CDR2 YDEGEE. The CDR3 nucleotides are TGTGCCAGCAGCACGGACAGAGCTTTATACGAGCAGTACTTC. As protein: CASSTDRALYEQYF. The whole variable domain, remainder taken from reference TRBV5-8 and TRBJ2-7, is EAGVTQSPTHLIKTRGQQATLRCSPISGHTSVYWYQQALGLGLQFLLWYDEGEERNRGNFPPRFSGRQFPNYSSELNVNALELEDSALYLCASSTDRALYEQYFGPGTRLTVT.

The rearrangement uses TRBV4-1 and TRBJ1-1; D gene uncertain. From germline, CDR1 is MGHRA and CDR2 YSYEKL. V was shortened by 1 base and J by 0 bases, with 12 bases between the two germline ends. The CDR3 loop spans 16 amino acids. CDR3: CASSQGFMDLNTEAFF. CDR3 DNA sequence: TGCGCCAGCAGCCAAGGGTTTATGGACTTGAACACTGAAGCTTTCTTT.

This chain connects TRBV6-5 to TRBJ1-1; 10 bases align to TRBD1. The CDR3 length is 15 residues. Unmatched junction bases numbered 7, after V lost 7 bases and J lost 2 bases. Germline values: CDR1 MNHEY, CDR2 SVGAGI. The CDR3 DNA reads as TGTGCCAGCATCAAGGGACAGGGGCTAAACACTGAAGCTTTCTTT. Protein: CASIKGQGLNTEAFF.

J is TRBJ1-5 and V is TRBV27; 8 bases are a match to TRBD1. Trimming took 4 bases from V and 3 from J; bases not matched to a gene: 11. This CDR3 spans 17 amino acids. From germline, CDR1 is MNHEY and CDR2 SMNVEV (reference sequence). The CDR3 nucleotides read TGTGCCAGCAGTTCCGCCGCAGGGGGCGAGTACAATCAGCCCCAGCATTTT. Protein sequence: CASSSAAGGEYNQPQHF.

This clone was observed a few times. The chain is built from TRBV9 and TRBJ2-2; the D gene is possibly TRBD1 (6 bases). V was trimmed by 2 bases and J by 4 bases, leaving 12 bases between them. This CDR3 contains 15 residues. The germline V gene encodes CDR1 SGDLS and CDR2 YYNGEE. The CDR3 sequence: CASSVRDRRTGELFF. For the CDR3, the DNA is TGTGCCAGCAGCGTGAGAGACAGGCGCACCGGGGAGCTGTTTTTT.

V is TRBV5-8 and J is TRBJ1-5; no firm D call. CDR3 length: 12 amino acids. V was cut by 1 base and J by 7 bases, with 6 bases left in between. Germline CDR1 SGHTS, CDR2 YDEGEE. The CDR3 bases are TGTGCCAGCAGCTTGATGCGGCAGCCCCAGCATTTT. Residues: CASSLMRQPQHF.

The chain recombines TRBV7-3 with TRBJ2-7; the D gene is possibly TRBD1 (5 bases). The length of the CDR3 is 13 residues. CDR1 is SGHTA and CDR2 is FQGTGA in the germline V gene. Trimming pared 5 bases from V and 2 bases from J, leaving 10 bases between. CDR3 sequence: CASSETAAYEQYF. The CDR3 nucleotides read TGTGCCAGCAGCGAGACAGCTGCCTACGAGCAGTACTTC.